This TCR beta chain was documented in a study of blood T cell repertoires in COVID-19 (dated by TCRdb to the early 2020s). A note on the overall study: Collaborator samples came from the United States, Italy and Spain and covered acute and convalescent phases of COVID-19. The prospective study material was composed of cDNA or gDNA derived from T cells, B-cell-depleted T cells, or PBMCs. The dataset comprised deeply sampled blood TCRbeta repertoires from subjects exposed to, actively infected with, or recovered from COVID-19. The repertoires were made available in a free public database intended to serve as a resource for research on the immune response to SARS-CoV-2. Samples were obtained from the ongoing ImmuneRACE study (first 160 participants) and from over 1,000 subjects provided by 6 global collaborators. A de-identified subject ID, COVID-19 status, age in years and sex were almost always included in the sample metadata. Where available, HLA class I and class II types were obtained from metadata supplied by the sample provider rather than from assay-based typing. What the work shows at the level of the full study, not this receptor alone: The quantity of clinical and demographic metadata differed by source and by participant and was supplied without curation.

The collaborating institutions used their own protocols to collect whole blood in K2EDTA tubes. For TCRbeta analysis, collaborators shipped samples in one of three forms: frozen whole blood, isolated PBMCs, or DNA extracted from either of those sample types. From a lookup of the germline V gene, CDR1 and CDR2 are KGHDR and SFDVKD. Including the terminal cysteine and phenylalanine, the CDR3 comprises 17 residues. The retained sequence is limited to the CDR3, 51 bases, with the frame set at the first base. V is pruned by 5 bases and J by 1 base, leaving 5 bases of the junction without a gene match. The immunoSEQ Assay, a bias-controlled multiplex PCR, was used to amplify TCRbeta CDR3 regions from genomic DNA. Processing in the source paper ran as follows. Within the assay, amplification of reference gene primers was used to estimate how many nucleated cells each sample contained. To quantify the absolute abundance of each unique TCRbeta CDR3 rearrangement, sequence reads were collapsed and filtered. For each sample, productive Simpson clonality was calculated as the square root of Simpson's diversity index across productive rearrangements. In its TCRdb copy, this immuneACCESS table keeps in-frame sequences only and misses some clones. Where compared with another copy, unresolved V genes explain less than half of these, and the others have no known cause. Clone size and the V and J calls come from that table; the DNA yielded D and trimming. This sample gives over 400,000 clones in total; 80% to 90% of them show up just once. The ten largest clonotypes hold roughly 3.2% of the sample.

About this clone itself: It has no known antigen specificity. No per-base quality is available; no much larger clone lies one base away.

The sequencing sample was made of peripheral blood. The chain is encoded by TRBV24-1 joined to TRBJ2-1, with 12 bases matching TRBD1. The TCR originated in a human donor in a cohort sampled during active COVID-19. The encoded CDR3 is CATSGLGQGASYNEQFF. At the DNA level, the sequence is TGTGCCACCAGTGGCCTGGGACAGGGGGCTTCCTACAATGAGCAGTTCTTC.